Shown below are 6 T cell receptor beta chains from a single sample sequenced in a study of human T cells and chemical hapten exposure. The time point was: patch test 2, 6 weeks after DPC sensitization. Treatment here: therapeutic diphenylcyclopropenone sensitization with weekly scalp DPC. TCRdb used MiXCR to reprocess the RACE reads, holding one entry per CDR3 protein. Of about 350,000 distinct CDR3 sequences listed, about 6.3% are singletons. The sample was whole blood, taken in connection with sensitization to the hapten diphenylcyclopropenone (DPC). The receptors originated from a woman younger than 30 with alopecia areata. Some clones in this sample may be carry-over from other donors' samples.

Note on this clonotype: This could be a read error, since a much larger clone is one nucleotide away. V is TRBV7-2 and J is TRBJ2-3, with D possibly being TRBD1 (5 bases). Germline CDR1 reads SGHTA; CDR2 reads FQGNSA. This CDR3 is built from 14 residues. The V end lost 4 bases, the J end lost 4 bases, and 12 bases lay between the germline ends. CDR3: CASSSERQSDTQYF. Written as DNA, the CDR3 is TGTGCCAGCAGCTCTGAAAGACAGTCAGATACGCAGTATTTT.

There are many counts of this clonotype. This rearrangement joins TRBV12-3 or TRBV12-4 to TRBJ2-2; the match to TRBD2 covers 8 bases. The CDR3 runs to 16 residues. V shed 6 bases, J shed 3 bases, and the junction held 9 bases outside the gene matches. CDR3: CASRPWTSRDTGELFF. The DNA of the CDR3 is TGTGCCAGCAGACCATGGACTAGCCGGGACACCGGGGAGCTGTTTTTT.

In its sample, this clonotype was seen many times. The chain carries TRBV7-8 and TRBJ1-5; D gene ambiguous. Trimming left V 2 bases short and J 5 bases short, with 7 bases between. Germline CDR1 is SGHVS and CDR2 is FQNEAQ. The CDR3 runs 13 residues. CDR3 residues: CASSLPDYQPQHF. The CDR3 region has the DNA TGTGCCAGCAGCTTACCAGACTATCAGCCCCAGCATTTT.

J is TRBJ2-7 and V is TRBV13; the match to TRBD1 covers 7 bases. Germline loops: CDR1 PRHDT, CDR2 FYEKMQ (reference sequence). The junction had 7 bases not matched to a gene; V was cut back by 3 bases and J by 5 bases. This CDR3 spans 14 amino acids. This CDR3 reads CASSFDRVVHEQYF. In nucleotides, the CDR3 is TGTGCCAGCAGCTTCGACAGGGTCGTCCACGAGCAGTACTTC.

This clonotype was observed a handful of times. Here the CDR3 reads CASTLPGTGNYEQYF. In DNA, the CDR3 is TGTGCCAGCACCCTCCCGGGGACCGGCAACTACGAGCAGTACTTC. The chain combines TRBV28 with TRBJ2-7; D possibly uses TRBD1 or TRBD2 (5 bases each). The CDR3 is 15 amino acids. Germline CDR1 is MDHEN and CDR2 is SYDVKM. Deletions cut 7 bases from V and 3 bases from J, with 19 bases between.

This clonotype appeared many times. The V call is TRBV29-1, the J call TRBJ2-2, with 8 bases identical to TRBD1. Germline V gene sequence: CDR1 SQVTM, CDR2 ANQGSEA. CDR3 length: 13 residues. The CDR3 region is CIPGTGDTGELFF. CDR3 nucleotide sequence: TGCATTCCCGGGACAGGCGACACCGGGGAGCTGTTTTTT.